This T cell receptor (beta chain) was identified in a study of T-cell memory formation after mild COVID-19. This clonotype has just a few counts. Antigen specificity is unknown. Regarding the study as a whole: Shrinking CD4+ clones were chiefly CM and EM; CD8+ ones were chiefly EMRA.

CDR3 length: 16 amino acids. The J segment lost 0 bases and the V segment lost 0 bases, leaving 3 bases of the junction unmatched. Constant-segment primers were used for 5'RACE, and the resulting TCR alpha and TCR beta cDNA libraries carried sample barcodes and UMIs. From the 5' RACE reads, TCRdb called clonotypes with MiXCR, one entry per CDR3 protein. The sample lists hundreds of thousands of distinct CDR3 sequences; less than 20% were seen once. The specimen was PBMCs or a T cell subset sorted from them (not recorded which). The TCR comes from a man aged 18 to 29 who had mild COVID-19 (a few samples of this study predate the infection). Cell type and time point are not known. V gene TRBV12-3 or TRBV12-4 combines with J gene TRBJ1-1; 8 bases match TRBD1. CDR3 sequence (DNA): TGTGCCAGCAGTTTAGCGCGGGACAGGCTGAACACTGAAGCTTTCTTT. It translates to CASSLARDRLNTEAFF.